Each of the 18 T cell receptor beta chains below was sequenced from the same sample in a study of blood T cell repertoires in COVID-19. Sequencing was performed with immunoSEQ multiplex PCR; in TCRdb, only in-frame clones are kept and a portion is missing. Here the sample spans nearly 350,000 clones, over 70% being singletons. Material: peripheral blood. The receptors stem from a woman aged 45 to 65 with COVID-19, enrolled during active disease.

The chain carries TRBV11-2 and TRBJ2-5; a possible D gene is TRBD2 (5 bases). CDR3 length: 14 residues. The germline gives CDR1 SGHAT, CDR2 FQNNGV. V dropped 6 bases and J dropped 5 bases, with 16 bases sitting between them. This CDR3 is CASRTPGTGETQYF. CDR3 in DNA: TGTGCCAGCAGGACACCGGGCACGGGGGAGACCCAGTACTTC.

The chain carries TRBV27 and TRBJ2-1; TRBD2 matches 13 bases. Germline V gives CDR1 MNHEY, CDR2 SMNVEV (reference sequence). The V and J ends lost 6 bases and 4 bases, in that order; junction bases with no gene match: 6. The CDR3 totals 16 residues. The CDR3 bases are TGTGCCAGCAGACCGGGACTAGCGGGACCTTACAATGAGCAGTTCTTC. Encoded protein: CASRPGLAGPYNEQFF.

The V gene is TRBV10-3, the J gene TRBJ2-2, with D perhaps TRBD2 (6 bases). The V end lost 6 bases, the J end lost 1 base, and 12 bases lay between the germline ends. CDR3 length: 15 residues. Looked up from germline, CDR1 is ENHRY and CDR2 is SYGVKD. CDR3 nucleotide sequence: TGTGCCATCAGCGGGGGAGGCAGGAACACCGGGGAGCTGTTTTTT. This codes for CAISGGGRNTGELFF.

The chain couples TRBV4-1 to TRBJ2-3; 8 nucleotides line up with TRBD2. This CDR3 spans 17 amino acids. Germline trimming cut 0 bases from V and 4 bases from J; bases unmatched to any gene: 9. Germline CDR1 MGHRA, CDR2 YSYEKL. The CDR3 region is CASSQERGLGRADTQYF. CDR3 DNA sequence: TGCGCCAGCAGCCAAGAGAGGGGACTAGGAAGGGCAGATACGCAGTATTTT.

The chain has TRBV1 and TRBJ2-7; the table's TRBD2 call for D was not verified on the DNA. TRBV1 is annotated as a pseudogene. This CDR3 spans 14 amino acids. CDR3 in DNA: TGCACCAGCAGCCAAGTTAAGCGGACCTACGAGCAGTACTTC. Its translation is CTSSQVKRTYEQYF.

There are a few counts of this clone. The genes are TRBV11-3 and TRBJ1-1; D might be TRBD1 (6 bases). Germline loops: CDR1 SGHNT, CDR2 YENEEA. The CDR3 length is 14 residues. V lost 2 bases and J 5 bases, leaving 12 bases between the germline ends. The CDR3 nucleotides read TGTGCCAGCAGCTTAACACAGGGTGGGACTGAAGCTTTCTTT. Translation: CASSLTQGGTEAFF.

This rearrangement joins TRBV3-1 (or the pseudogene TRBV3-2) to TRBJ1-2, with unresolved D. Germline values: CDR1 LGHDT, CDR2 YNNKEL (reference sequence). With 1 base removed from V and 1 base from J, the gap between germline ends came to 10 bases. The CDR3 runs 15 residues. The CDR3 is CASSQVPGGNYGYTF. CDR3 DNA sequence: TGTGCCAGCAGCCAAGTGCCCGGAGGTAACTATGGCTACACCTTC.

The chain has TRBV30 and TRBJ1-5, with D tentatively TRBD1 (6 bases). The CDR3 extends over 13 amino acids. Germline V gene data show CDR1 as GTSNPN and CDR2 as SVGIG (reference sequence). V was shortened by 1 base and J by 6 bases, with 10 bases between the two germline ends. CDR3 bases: TGTGCCTGGAGTGACAGGGTTGGTCAGCCCCAGCATTTT. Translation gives CAWSDRVGQPQHF. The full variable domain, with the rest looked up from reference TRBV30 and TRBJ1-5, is SQTIHQWPATLVQPVGSPLSLECTVEGTSNPNLYWYRQAAGRGLQLLFYSVGIGQISSEVPQNLSASRPQDRQFILSSKKLLLSDSGFYLCAWSDRVGQPQHFGDGTRLSIL.

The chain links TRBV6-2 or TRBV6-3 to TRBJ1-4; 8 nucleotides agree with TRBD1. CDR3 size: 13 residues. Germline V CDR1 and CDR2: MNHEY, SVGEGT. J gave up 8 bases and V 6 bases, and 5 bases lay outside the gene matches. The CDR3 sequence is CASSVDRDEKLFF. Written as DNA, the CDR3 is TGTGCCAGCAGCGTGGACAGGGACGAAAAACTGTTTTTT.

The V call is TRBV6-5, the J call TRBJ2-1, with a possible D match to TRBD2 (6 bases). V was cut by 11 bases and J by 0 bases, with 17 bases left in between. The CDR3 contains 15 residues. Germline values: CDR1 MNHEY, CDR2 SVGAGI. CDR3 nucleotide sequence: TGTGCCTGTTCGCGGGGCCATAGCTCCTACAATGAGCAGTTCTTC. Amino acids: CACSRGHSSYNEQFF.

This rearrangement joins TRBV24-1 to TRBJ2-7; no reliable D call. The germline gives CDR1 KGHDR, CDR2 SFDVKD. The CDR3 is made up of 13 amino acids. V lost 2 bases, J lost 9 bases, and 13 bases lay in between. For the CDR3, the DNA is TGTGCCACCAGTGATTATCTCACCCCCGGGCAGTACTTC. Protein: CATSDYLTPGQYF.

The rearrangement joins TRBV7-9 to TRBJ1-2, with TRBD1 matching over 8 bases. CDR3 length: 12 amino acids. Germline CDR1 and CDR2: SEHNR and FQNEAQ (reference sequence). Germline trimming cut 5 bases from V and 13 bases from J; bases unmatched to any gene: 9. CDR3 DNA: TGTGCCAGCAGCAAGGGGCAGGGGGCAAGCACCTTC. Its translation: CASSKGQGASTF.

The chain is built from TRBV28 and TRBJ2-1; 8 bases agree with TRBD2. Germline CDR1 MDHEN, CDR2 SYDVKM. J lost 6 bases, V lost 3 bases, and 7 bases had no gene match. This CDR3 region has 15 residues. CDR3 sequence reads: CASSLGTRGFNEQFF. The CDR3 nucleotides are TGTGCCAGCAGTTTGGGGACTAGGGGTTTCAATGAGCAGTTCTTC.

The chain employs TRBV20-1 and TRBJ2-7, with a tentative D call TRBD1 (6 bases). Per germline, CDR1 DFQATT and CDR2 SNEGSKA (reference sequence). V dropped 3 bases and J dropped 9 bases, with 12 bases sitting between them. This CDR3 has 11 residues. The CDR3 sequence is CSASWGQRQYF. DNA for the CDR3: TGCAGTGCTAGTTGGGGGCAAAGGCAGTACTTC.

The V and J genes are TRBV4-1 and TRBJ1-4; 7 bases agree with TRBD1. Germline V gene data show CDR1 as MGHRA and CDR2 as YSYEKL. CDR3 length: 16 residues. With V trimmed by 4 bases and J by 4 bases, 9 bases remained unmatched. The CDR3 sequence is CASSPIGQEINEKLFF. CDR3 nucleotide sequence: TGCGCCAGCAGCCCCATAGGACAGGAGATTAATGAAAAACTGTTTTTT.

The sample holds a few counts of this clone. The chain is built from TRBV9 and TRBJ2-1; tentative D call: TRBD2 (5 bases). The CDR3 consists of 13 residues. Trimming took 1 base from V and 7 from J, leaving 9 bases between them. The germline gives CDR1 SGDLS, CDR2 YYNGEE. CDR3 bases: TGTGCCAGCAGCGTAAGTACGGGGAATGAGCAGTTCTTC. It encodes CASSVSTGNEQFF.

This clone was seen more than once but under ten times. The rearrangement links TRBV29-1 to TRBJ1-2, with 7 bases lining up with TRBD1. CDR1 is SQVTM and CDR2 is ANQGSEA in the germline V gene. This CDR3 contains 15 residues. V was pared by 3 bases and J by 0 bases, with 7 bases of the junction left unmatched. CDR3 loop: CSVEFYGTANYGYTF. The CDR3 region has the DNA TGCAGCGTTGAGTTTTACGGGACAGCTAACTATGGCTACACCTTC.

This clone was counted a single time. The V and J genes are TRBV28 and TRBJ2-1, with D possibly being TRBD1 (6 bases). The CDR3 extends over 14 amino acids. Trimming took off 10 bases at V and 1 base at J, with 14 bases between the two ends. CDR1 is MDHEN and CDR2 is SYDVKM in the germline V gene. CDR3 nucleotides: TGTGCCAACTTGGGGGCCTCTTCCTACAATGAGCAGTTCTTC. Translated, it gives CANLGASSYNEQFF.